Below, 8 T cell receptor beta chains from the same sample are listed, as sequenced in a study of Graves' ophthalmopathy and Graves' hyperthyroidism. RNA served as the template for amplifying TCR beta CDR3 regions. Following a first-round RT-PCR that used HTBI primers, a second-round multiplex PCR was carried out. TCRdb reprocessed the multiplex PCR reads with MiXCR, giving one entry per CDR3 protein. There are about 480,000 distinct CDR3 sequences in the sample; 14% occur only once, and 8% to 10% lies in the top ten. Sequences were obtained from blood. The receptors come from a woman between 25 and 40 years old with Graves' ophthalmopathy.

This clonotype was counted only a few times. This rearrangement joins TRBV11-2 to TRBJ2-4; 11 bases fit TRBD2. This CDR3 contains 17 residues. Germline V gene sequence: CDR1 SGHAT, CDR2 FQNNGV. V trimming: 5 bases; J trimming: 0 bases; junction bases outside the gene matches: 6. CDR3 sequence: CASSPRLAGQAKNIQYF. The CDR3 nucleotides are TGTGCCAGCAGCCCCCGACTAGCGGGGCAAGCCAAAAACATTCAGTACTTC. The variable domain in full, with the rest retrieved from reference TRBV11-2 and TRBJ2-4, is EAGVAQSPRYKIIEKRQSVAFWCNPISGHATLYWYQQILGQGPKLLIQFQNNGVVDDSQLPKDRFSAERLKGVDSTLKIQPAKLEDSAVYLCASSPRLAGQAKNIQYFGAGTRLSVL.

This clonotype appeared many times. J is TRBJ1-1 and V is TRBV15; D not resolved. The CDR3 has 14 amino acids. Germline lookup yields CDR1 LNHNV and CDR2 YYDKDF (reference sequence). V dropped 2 bases and J dropped 5 bases, with 12 bases sitting between them. CDR3 coding DNA: TGTGCCACCAGCAGACCCGGCGGGTGGACTGAAGCTTTCTTT. Encoded protein: CATSRPGGWTEAFF. Combining the CDR3 with reference TRBV15 and TRBJ1-1 gives the whole variable domain DAMVIQNPRYQVTQFGKPVTLSCSQTLNHNVMYWYQQKSSQAPKLLFHYYDKDFNNEADTPDNFQSRRPNTSFCFLDIRSPGLGDTAMYLCATSRPGGWTEAFFGQGTRLTVV.

The V call is TRBV5-4, the J call TRBJ2-6, with TRBD1 matching over 7 bases. V lost 0 bases to trimming and J lost 3 bases; unmatched junction nucleotides: 3. Germline assignment: CDR1 SGHNT and CDR2 YYREEE (reference sequence). This CDR3 is 16 amino acids long. CDR3 sequence reads: CASSLDRGNGANVLTF. The CDR3 bases are TGTGCCAGCAGCTTGGACAGGGGCAATGGGGCCAACGTCCTGACTTTC.

This clonotype was recorded at least ten times. The chain employs TRBV10-3 and TRBJ1-1, with 8 bases that match TRBD1. V shed 10 bases, J shed 3 bases, and the junction held 7 bases outside the gene matches. The CDR3 runs to 13 residues. The germline V gene encodes CDR1 ENHRY and CDR2 SYGVKD. The CDR3 loop reads CATTEQGDTEAFF. DNA for the CDR3: TGTGCCACCACCGAACAGGGGGACACTGAAGCTTTCTTT.

There are many counts of this clonotype. This chain uses TRBV12-3 or TRBV12-4 with TRBJ1-5; the match to TRBD1 covers 7 bases. Trimming took 0 bases from V and 4 from J; bases not matched to a gene: 12. The CDR3 length is 18 residues. CDR3 region: CASSLALLGTDGNQPQHF. In DNA, the CDR3 is TGTGCCAGCAGTTTAGCCCTCCTAGGGACAGATGGGAATCAGCCCCAGCATTTT.

This clonotype has at least ten counts. The chain links TRBV6-1 to TRBJ1-1; D is uncertain. The CDR3 is made up of 15 amino acids. Germline V CDR1 and CDR2: MNHNS, SASEGT. With 1 base removed from V and 2 bases from J, the gap between germline ends came to 11 bases. CDR3 sequence (DNA): TGTGCCAGCAGTGAAGGGCAGGCACGAAACACTGAAGCTTTCTTT. This translates into CASSEGQARNTEAFF.

The V and J genes are TRBV27 and TRBJ1-1; possible D gene TRBD1, 5 bases. This CDR3 contains 13 residues. The ends were cut back, 7 bases at V and 0 bases at J, with 9 bases in the middle. Per the germline V gene, CDR1 is MNHEY and CDR2 is SMNVEV (reference sequence). The CDR3 DNA reads TGTGCCAGCAACAACAGGATGAACACTGAAGCTTTCTTT. It yields the protein CASNNRMNTEAFF.

CDR3 sequence reads: CASSYRENAPTEAFF. Here the CDR3 DNA reads TGTGCCAGCAGCTACCGAGAGAATGCCCCCACTGAAGCTTTCTTT. This chain joins TRBV11-2 and TRBJ1-1; D not resolved. From germline, CDR1 is SGHAT and CDR2 FQNNGV. CDR3 length: 15 amino acids. Between the trimmed V and J ends, which lost 4 bases and 4 bases, there was a span of 16 bases. The full variable domain, completed using reference TRBV11-2 and TRBJ1-1, is EAGVAQSPRYKIIEKRQSVAFWCNPISGHATLYWYQQILGQGPKLLIQFQNNGVVDDSQLPKDRFSAERLKGVDSTLKIQPAKLEDSAVYLCASSYRENAPTEAFFGQGTRLTVV.